This TCR beta chain was sequenced for a study of blood T cell repertoires in COVID-19. Study at large: Sources were T cells, B-cell-depleted T cells, or PBMCs; the material itself was cDNA or gDNA.

Profiled with immunoSEQ multiplex PCR; TCRdb holds only in-frame clones, not every one. The sample yields 220,000 or so clones, 75% to 90% seen once. In this sample, this clone turned up a few times. The CDR3 is 14 amino acids. V dropped 8 bases and J dropped 0; count of bases not matched to a gene: 5. Germline CDR1 is MNHEY and CDR2 is SVGAGI. The receptor comes from a woman under 30 in a cohort exposed to, infected with or recovered from COVID-19 (not recorded which). The chain couples TRBV6-5 to TRBJ2-7; 9 bases are a match to TRBD2. The sample taken for sequencing was PBMCs or T cells enriched from blood (not recorded which). For the CDR3, the DNA is TGTGCCAGCTCCTCTAGCGGGGACTCCTACGAGCAGTACTTC. Translation gives CASSSSGDSYEQYF.